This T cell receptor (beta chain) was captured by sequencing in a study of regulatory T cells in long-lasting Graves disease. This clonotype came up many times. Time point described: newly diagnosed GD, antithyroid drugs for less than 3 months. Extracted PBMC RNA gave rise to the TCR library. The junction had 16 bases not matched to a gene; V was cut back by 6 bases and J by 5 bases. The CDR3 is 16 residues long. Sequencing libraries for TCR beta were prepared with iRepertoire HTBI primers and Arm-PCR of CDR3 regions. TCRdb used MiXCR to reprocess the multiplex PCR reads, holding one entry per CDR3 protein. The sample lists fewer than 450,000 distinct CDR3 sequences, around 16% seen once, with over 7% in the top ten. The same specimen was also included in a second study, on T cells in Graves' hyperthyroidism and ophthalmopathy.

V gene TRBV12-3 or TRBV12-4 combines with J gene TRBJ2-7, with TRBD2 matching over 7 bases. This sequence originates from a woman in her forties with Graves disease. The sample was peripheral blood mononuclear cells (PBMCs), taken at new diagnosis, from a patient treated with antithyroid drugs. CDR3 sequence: CASSFPPGGFEDEQYF. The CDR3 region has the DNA TGTGCCAGCAGCTTCCCCCCGGGGGGTTTTGAGGACGAGCAGTACTTC.